The T cell receptor (beta chain) under discussion was sequenced for a study of blood T cells in healthy people across ages. Germline assignment: CDR1 SGHTA and CDR2 FQGTGA. This CDR3 spans 14 amino acids. Points on this clonotype: What it binds is not known.

The study recruited healthy Caucasian donors from Russia who were aged about 6 to 90. The authors ran a second PCR of 7 to 11 cycles using a sample-barcoded 5' primer and a J-beta primer mix. TCRdb re-called the 5' RACE reads with MiXCR, one entry per CDR3 protein. The sample includes 1.5 million to 2 million distinct CDR3 sequences, approximately 39% seen only once; the top ten take roughly 24%. Findings and limits, study-wide: Diversity of TCR beta correlated strongly with naive T cell percentage. Naive CD4+ cells and diversity were both higher in long-lived donors than in aged donors. Observed TCR beta diversity per million T cells went down as age went up. This fall followed a roughly linear course with age.

The V gene is TRBV7-3, the J gene TRBJ2-4, with 11 positions matching TRBD2. The DNA end favors TRBJ2-7, so the J call may be wrong. Input material: blood. The sequence was collected from a human donor in good health. The CDR3 loop is CASSLSGGDSEQYF. CDR3 coding DNA: TGTGCCAGCAGCCTTAGCGGGGGGGACTCCGAGCAGTACTTC.